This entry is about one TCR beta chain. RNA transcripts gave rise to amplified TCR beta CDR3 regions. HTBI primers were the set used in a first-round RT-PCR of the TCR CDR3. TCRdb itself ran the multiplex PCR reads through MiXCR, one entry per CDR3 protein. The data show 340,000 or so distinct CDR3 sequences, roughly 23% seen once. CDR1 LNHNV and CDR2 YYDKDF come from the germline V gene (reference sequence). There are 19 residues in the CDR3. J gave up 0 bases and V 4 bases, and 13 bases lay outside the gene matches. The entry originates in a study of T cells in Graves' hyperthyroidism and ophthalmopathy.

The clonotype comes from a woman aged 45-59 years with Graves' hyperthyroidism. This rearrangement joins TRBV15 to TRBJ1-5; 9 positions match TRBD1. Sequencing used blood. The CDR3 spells CATSKRDRAGEYSNQPQHF. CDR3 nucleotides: TGTGCCACCAGCAAGAGGGACAGGGCGGGGGAGTATAGCAATCAGCCCCAGCATTTT.